Reported below is one T cell receptor (beta chain). Generated by immunoSEQ multiplex PCR, the TCRdb table keeps only in-frame clones and is missing some. The sample carries 150,000 to 200,000 clones, roughly four fifths recorded once. The data belong to a study of blood T cell repertoires in COVID-19. Study-wide context: Sources were T cells, B-cell-depleted T cells, or PBMCs; the material itself was cDNA or gDNA.

This CDR3 is 15 amino acids long. V lost 0 bases to trimming and J lost 6 bases; unmatched junction nucleotides: 6. The V gene's germline CDR1 is SGHRS and CDR2 YFSETQ. This receptor was taken from a woman aged 80 or over with acute or convalescent COVID-19. The sequenced sample consisted of peripheral blood. The chain combines TRBV5-1 with TRBJ2-1, with 7 positions matching TRBD1. CDR3 nucleotide sequence: TGCGCCAGCAGCTTGGGAGACAGGGCGAGCAATGAGCAGTTCTTC. Protein product: CASSLGDRASNEQFF. The full variable domain, completed using reference TRBV5-1 and TRBJ2-1, is KAGVTQTPRYLIKTRGQQVTLSCSPISGHRSVSWYQQTPGQGLQFLFEYFSETQRNKGNFPGRFSGRQFSNSRSEMNVSTLELGDSALYLCASSLGDRASNEQFFGPGTRLTVL.